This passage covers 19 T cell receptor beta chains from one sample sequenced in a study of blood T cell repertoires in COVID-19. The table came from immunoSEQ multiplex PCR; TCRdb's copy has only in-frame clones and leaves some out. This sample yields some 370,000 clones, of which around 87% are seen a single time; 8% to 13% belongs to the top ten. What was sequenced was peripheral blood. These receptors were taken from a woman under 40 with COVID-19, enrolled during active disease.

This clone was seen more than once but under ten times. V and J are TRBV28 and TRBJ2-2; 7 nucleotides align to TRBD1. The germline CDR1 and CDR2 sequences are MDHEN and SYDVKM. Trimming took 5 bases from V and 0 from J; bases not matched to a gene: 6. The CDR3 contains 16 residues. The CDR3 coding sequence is TGTGCCAGCAGTCGTACGGGACAGTCGAACACCGGGGAGCTGTTTTTT. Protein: CASSRTGQSNTGELFF.

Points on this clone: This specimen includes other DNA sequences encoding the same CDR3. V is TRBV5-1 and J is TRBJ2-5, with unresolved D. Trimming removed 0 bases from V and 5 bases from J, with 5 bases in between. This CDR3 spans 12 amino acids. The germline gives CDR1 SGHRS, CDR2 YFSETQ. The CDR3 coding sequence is TGCGCCAGCAGCTTGGCCAGGGAGACCCAGTACTTC. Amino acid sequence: CASSLARETQYF.

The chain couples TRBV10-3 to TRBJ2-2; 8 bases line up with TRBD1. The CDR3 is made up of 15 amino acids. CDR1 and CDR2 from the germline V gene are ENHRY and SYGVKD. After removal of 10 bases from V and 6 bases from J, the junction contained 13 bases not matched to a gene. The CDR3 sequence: CATGRDRGEAGELFF. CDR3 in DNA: TGTGCCACAGGCCGAGACAGGGGTGAGGCCGGGGAGCTGTTTTTT.

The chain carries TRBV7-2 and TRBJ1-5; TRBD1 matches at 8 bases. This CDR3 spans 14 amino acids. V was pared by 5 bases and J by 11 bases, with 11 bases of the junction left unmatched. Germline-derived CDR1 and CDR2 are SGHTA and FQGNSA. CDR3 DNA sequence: TGTGCCAGCAGCGCAGGGGGCCCGGGGTGGGCCCAGCATTTT. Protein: CASSAGGPGWAQHF. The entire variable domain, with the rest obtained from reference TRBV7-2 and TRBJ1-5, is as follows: GAGVSQSPSNKVTEKGKDVELRCDPISGHTALYWYRQSLGQGLEFLIYFQGNSAPDKSGLPSDRFSAERTGGSVSTLTIQRTQQEDSAVYLCASSAGGPGWAQHFGDGTRLSIL.

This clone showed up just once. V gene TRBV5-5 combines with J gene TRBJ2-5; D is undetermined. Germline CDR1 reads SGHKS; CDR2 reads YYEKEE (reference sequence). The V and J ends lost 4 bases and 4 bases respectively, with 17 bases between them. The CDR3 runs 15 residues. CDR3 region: CASSPKLQVPETQYF. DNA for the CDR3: TGTGCCAGCAGCCCGAAGTTGCAGGTCCCAGAGACCCAGTACTTC.

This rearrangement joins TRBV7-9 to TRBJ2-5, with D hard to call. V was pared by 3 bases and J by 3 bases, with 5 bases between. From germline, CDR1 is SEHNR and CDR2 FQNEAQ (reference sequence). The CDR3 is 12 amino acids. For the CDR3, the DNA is TGTGCCAGCAGCTTCGAGAAAGAGACCCAGTACTTC. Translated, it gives CASSFEKETQYF.

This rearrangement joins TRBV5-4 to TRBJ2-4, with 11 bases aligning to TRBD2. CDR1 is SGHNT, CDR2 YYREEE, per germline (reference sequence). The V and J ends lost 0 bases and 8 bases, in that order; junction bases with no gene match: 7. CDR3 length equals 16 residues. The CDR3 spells CASSLEPLAGGDIQYF. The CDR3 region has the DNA TGTGCCAGCAGCTTGGAGCCCCTAGCGGGAGGTGACATTCAGTACTTC.

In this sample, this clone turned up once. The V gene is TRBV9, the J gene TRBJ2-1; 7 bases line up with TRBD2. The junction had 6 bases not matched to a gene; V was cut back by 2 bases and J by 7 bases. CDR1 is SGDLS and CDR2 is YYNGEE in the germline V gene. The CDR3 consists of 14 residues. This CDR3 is CASSVGDYRNEQFF. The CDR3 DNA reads TGTGCCAGCAGCGTGGGGGACTACCGGAATGAGCAGTTCTTC.

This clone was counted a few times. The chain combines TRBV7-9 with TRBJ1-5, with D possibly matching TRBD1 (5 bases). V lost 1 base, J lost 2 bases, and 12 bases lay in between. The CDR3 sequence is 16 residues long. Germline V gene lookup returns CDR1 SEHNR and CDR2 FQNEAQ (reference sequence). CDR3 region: CASSLGGFAGNQPQHF. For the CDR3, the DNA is TGTGCCAGCAGCTTAGGGGGCTTTGCAGGCAATCAGCCCCAGCATTTT.

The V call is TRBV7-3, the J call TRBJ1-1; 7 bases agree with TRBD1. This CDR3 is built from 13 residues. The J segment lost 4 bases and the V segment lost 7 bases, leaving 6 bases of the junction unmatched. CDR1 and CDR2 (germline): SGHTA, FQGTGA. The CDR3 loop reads CASKTRQGTEAFF. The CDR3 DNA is TGTGCCAGCAAAACCCGACAGGGCACTGAAGCTTTCTTT.

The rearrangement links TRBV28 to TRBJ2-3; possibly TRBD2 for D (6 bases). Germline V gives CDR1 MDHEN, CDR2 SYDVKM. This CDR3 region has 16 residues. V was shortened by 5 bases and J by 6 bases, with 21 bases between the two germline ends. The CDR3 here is CASSARDSSDWDTQYF. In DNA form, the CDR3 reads TGTGCCAGCAGTGCGCGGGACTCCTCCGACTGGGATACGCAGTATTTT. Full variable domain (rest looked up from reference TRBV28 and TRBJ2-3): DVKVTQSSRYLVKRTGEKVFLECVQDMDHENMFWYRQDPGLGLRLIYFSYDVKMKEKGDIPEGYSVSREKKERFSLILESASTNQTSMYLCASSARDSSDWDTQYFGPGTRLTVL.

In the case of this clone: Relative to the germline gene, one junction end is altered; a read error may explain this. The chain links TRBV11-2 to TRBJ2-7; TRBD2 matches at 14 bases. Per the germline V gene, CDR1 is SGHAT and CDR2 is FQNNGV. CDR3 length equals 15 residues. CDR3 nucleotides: TGTGCCAGCAACTTAGGGACTAGCGGGAGAGGGGAGCAGTACTTC. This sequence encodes CASNLGTSGRGEQYF.

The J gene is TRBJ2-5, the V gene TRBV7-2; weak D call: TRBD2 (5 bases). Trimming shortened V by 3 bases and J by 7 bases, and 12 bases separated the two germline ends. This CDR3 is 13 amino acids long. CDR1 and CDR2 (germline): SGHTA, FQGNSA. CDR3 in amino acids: CASSFLTRGTQYF. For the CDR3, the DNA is TGTGCCAGCAGCTTTCTCACACGGGGGACCCAGTACTTC. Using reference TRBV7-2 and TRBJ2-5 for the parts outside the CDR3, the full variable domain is GAGVSQSPSNKVTEKGKDVELRCDPISGHTALYWYRQSLGQGLEFLIYFQGNSAPDKSGLPSDRFSAERTGGSVSTLTIQRTQQEDSAVYLCASSFLTRGTQYFGPGTRLLVL.

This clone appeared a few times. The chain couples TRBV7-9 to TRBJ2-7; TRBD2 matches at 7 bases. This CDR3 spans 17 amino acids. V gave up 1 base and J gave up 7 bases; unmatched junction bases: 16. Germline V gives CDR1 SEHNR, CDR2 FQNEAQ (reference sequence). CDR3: CASSLETGTTIQGEQYF. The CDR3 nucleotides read TGTGCCAGCAGCTTAGAGACCGGGACTACCATCCAGGGAGAGCAGTACTTC.

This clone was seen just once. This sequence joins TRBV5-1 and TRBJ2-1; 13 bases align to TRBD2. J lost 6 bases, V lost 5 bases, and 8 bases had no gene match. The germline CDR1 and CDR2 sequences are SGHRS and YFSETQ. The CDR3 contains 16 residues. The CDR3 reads CASRQPGLAGINEQFF. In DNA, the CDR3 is TGCGCCAGCAGACAACCGGGACTAGCGGGAATCAATGAGCAGTTCTTC.

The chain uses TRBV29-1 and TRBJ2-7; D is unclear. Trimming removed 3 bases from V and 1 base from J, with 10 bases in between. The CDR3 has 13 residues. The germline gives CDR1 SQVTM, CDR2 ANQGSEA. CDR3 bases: TGCAGCGTTGAGTTGGGCCAGTCCTACGAGCAGTACTTC. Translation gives CSVELGQSYEQYF.

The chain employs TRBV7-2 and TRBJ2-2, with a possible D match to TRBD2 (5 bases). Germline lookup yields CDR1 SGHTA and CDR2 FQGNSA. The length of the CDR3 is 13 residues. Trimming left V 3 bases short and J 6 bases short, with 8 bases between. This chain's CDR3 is CASSFSDPGELFF. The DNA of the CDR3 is TGTGCCAGCAGCTTTAGCGACCCCGGGGAGCTGTTTTTT.

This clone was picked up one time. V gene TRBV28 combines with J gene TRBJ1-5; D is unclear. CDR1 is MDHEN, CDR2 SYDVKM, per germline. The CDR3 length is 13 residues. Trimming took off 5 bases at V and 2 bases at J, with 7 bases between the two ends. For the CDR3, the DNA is TGTGCCAGCAGTAGAGATGGCAATCAGCCCCAGCATTTT. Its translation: CASSRDGNQPQHF.

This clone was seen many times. The chain's CDR3 is CAWSGLVSGTGLNYGYTF. For the CDR3, the DNA is TGTGCCTGGAGTGGACTCGTGTCCGGGACAGGACTTAACTATGGCTACACCTTC. The V and J genes are TRBV30 and TRBJ1-2, with TRBD1 matching over 8 bases. Germline lookup yields CDR1 GTSNPN and CDR2 SVGIG (reference sequence). V lost 1 base to trimming and J lost 1 base; unmatched junction nucleotides: 14. CDR3 length equals 18 residues.